This TCR beta chain was profiled in a study of T cell responses to AZD1222 COVID-19 vaccine. Notes on the study in general: Seropositive at baseline were only six AZD1222 recipients. Vaccination with two AZD1222 doses was followed by a rise in Spike-specific TCR breadth and depth.

Sequencing was performed with immunoSEQ multiplex PCR; in TCRdb, only in-frame clones are kept and a portion is missing. The sample has around 160,000 clones, 82% seen once; the top ten hold 4.1%. V lost 2 bases to trimming and J lost 14 bases, with 13 bases between them. The germline gives CDR1 KGHSH, CDR2 LQKENI. The CDR3 runs to 12 residues. Points on this clone: What it recognizes is unknown.

The receptor comes from an adult in good health. The sample here was peripheral blood, taken on day 0 of MenACWY control vaccination. J is TRBJ2-1 and V is TRBV18, with D possibly being TRBD1 (5 bases). The CDR3 sequence is CASSPGAWTEFF. The DNA of the CDR3 is TGTGCCAGCTCACCAGGGGCCTGGACGGAGTTCTTC.